Following are 7 T cell receptor beta chains from one sample sequenced in a study of cytomegalovirus exposure and HLA in healthy donors. Profiling relied on immunoSEQ multiplex PCR, and the TCRdb table lists in-frame clones only, not all of them. The sample includes roughly 58,000 clones, 90% of them seen just once. Input material: PBMCs. The receptors originated from a man younger than 35 in good health and CMV-seronegative.

The chain links TRBV11-2 to TRBJ2-1; TRBD2 aligns across 11 bases. This CDR3 is 16 amino acids long. The germline CDR1 and CDR2 sequences are SGHAT and FQNNGV. The junction had 6 bases not matched to a gene; V was cut back by 4 bases and J by 4 bases. The CDR3 sequence: CASSSSTSGAYNEQFF. Written as DNA, the CDR3 is TGTGCCAGCAGCTCCTCGACTAGCGGGGCTTACAATGAGCAGTTCTTC.

As for this clone: The junction shows a germline mismatch at one end, possibly a read error. V is TRBV9 and J is TRBJ2-7; D may be TRBD2 (6 bases). Germline loops: CDR1 SGDLS, CDR2 YYNGEE. CDR3 length equals 18 residues. The CDR3 region has the DNA TGTGCCAGCAGCGTAGCAGAGGATTATGTGGGAGGATCCTCCGAGCAGTACTTC. Its protein is CASSVAEDYVGGSSEQYF.

The gene calls are TRBV6-1 and TRBJ2-6, with TRBD2 matching 7 bases. V was pared by 2 bases and J by 4 bases, with 2 bases of the junction left unmatched. This CDR3 spans 15 amino acids. Germline V gene data show CDR1 as MNHNS and CDR2 as SASEGT. For the CDR3, the DNA is TGTGCCAGCAGTGAACGGGGGGAGGGGGCCAACGTCCTGACTTTC. It specifies CASSERGEGANVLTF.

CDR3 protein: CATSPEAGVGAEAFF. CDR3 DNA: TGTGCCACCAGCCCTGAGGCAGGGGTCGGGGCTGAAGCTTTCTTT. The chain carries TRBV15 and TRBJ1-1, with D possibly matching TRBD1 (6 bases). Trimming removed 5 bases from V and 6 bases from J, with 19 bases in between. Germline V gene sequence: CDR1 LNHNV, CDR2 YYDKDF (reference sequence). This CDR3 comprises 15 residues. The whole variable domain, remainder taken from reference TRBV15 and TRBJ1-1, is DAMVIQNPRYQVTQFGKPVTLSCSQTLNHNVMYWYQQKSSQAPKLLFHYYDKDFNNEADTPDNFQSRRPNTSFCFLDIRSPGLGDTAMYLCATSPEAGVGAEAFFGQGTRLTVV.

The rearrangement uses TRBV6-4 and TRBJ2-3; D is uncertain. The germline V gene encodes CDR1 MRHNA and CDR2 SNTAGT. V was cut by 6 bases and J by 10 bases, with 14 bases left in between. This CDR3 contains 12 residues. The CDR3 reads CASSHLVEPQYF. The CDR3, as DNA: TGTGCCAGCAGCCACCTGGTGGAGCCGCAGTATTTT.

The chain is built from TRBV5-6 and TRBJ1-2; 8 bases are a match to TRBD1. Per germline, CDR1 SGHDT and CDR2 YYEEEE. This CDR3 contains 13 residues. Trimming cost V 3 bases and J 5 bases; bases outside gene matches: 3. The CDR3: CASSSRQGYGYTF. DNA of the CDR3: TGTGCCAGCAGCTCAAGACAGGGGTATGGCTACACCTTC. The full variable domain, completed using reference TRBV5-6 and TRBJ1-2, is DAGVTQSPTHLIKTRGQQVTLRCSPKSGHDTVSWYQQALGQGPQFIFQYYEEEERQRGNFPDRFSGHQFPNYSSELNVNALLLGDSALYLCASSSRQGYGYTFGSGTRLTVV.

Here the CDR3 reads CASSFGVNDEQYF. The CDR3 DNA sequence: TGCGCCAGCAGCTTCGGGGTTAACGACGAGCAGTACTTC. The chain employs TRBV4-1 and TRBJ2-7, with D possibly matching TRBD2 (5 bases). V lost 5 bases to trimming and J lost 5 bases, with 13 bases between them. This CDR3 comprises 13 residues. Germline V gene data show CDR1 as MGHRA and CDR2 as YSYEKL.